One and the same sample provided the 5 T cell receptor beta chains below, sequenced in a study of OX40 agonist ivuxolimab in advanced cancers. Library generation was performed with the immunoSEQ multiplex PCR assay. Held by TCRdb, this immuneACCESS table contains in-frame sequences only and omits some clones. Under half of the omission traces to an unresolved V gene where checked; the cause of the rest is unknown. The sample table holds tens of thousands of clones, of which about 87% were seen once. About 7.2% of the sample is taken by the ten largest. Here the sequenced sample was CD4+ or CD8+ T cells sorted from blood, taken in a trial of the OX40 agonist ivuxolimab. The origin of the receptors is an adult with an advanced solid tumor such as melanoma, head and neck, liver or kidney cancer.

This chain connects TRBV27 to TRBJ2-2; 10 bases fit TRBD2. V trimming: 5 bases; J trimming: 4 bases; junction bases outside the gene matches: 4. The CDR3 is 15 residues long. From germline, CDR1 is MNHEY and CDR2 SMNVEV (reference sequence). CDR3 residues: CASSPSSGSTGELFF. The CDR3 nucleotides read TGTGCCAGCAGTCCCTCTAGCGGGAGCACCGGGGAGCTGTTTTTT.

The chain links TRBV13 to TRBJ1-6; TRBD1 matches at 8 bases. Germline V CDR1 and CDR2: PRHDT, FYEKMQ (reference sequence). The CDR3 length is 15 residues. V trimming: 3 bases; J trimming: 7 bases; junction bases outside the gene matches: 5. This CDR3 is CASSLTGAKNSPLHF. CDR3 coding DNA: TGTGCCAGCAGCTTGACAGGGGCGAAGAATTCACCCCTCCACTTT.

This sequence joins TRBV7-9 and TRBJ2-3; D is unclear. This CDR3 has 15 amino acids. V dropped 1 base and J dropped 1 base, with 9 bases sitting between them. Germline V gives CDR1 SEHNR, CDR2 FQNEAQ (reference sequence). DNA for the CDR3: TGTGCCAGCAGCTTAGTAGCCCGCCGCACAGATACGCAGTATTTT. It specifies CASSLVARRTDTQYF.

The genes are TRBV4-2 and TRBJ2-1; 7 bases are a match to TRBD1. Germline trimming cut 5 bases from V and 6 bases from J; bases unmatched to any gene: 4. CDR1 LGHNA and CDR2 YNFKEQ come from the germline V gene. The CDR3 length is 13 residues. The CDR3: CASSYYRGNEQFF. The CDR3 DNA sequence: TGTGCCAGCAGCTACTACAGGGGCAATGAGCAGTTCTTC.

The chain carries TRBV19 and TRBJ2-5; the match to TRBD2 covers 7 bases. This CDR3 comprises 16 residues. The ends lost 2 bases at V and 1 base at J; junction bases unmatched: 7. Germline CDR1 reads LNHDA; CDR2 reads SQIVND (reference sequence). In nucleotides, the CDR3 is TGTGCCAGTAGTATATTTGGTGGACTAGGCCAAGAGACCCAGTACTTC. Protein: CASSIFGGLGQETQYF.